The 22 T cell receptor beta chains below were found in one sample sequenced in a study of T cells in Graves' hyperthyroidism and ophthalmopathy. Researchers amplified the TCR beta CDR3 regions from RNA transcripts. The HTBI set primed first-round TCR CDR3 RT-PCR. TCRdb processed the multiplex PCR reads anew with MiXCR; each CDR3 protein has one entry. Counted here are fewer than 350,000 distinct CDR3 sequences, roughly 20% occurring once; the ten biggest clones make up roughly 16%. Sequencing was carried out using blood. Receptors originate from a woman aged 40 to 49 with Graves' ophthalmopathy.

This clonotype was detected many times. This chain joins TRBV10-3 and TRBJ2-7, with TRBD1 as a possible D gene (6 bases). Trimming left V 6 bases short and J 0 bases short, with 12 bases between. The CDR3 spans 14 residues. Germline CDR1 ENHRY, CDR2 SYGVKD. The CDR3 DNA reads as TGTGCCATCAGGGACAGAGCTCTCTCCTACGAGCAGTACTTC. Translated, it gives CAIRDRALSYEQYF.

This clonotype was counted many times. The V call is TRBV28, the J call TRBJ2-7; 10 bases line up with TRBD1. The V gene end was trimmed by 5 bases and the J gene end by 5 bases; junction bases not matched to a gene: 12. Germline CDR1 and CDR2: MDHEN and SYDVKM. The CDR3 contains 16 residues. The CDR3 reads CASSESGQGELDEQYF. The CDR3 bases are TGTGCCAGCAGTGAATCAGGACAGGGGGAATTGGACGAGCAGTACTTC.

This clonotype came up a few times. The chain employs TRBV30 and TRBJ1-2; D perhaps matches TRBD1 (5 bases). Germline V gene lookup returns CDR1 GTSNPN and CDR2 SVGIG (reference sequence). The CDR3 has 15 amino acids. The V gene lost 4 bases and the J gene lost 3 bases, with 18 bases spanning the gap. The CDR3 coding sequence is TGTGCCTGGAAACCCCAACGGGGCGTAGACTATGGCTACACCTTC. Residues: CAWKPQRGVDYGYTF.

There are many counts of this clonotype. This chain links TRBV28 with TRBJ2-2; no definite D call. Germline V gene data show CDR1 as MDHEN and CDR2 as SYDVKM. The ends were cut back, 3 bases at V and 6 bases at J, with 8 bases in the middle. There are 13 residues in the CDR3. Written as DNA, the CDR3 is TGTGCCAGCAGTTTGGGGTCCCCCGGGGAGCTGTTTTTT. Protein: CASSLGSPGELFF.

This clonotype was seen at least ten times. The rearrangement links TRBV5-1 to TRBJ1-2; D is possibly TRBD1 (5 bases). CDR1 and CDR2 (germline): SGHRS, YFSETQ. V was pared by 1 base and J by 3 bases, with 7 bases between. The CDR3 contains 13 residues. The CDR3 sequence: CASSLIGDYGYTF. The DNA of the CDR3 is TGCGCCAGCAGCTTGATAGGGGACTATGGCTACACCTTC.

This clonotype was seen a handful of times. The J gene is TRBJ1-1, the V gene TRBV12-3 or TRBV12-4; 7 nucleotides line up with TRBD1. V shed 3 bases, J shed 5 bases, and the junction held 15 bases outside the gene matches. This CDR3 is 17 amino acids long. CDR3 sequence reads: CASSFATGMGKRTEAFF. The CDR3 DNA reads TGTGCCAGCAGTTTTGCGACAGGGATGGGAAAACGGACTGAAGCTTTCTTT.

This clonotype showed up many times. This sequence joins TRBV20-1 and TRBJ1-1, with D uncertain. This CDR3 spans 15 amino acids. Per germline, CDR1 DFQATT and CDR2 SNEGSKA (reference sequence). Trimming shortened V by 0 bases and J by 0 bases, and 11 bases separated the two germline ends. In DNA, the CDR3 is TGCAGTGCTAGAGATCCCGGACGTATGAACACTGAAGCTTTCTTT. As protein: CSARDPGRMNTEAFF.

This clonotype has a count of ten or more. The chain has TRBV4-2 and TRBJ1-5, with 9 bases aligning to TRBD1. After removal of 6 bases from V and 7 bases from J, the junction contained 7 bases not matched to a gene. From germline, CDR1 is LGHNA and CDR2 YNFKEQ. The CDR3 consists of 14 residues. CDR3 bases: TGTGCCAGCAGTGGCACAGGGGGCTACCAGCCCCAGCATTTT. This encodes CASSGTGGYQPQHF.

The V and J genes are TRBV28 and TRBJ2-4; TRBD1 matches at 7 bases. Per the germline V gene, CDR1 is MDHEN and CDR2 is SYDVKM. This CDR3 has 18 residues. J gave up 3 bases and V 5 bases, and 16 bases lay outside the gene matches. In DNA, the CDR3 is TGTGCCAGCAGTAAAAGGACCAAAGGGGGCCCGGGCAAAAACATTCAGTACTTC. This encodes CASSKRTKGGPGKNIQYF.

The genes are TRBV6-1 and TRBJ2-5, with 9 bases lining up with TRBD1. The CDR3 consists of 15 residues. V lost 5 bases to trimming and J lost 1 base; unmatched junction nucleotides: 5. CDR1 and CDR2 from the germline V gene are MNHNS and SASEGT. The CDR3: CASSRQTGGQETQYF. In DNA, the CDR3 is TGTGCCAGCAGTCGCCAGACAGGGGGCCAAGAGACCCAGTACTTC.

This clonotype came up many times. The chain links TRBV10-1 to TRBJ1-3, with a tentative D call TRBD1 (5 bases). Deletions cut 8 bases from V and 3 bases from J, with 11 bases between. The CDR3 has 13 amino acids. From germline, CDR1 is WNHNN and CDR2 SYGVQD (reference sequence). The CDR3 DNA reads TGCGCCAGCTCTAGGGGAATTGGAAACACCATATATTTT. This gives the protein CASSRGIGNTIYF.

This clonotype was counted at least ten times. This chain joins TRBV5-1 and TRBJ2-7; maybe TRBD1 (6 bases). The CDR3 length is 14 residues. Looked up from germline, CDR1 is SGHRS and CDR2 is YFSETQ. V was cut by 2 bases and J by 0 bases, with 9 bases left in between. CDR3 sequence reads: CASSFRQASYEQYF. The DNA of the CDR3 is TGCGCCAGCAGCTTTCGACAGGCCTCCTACGAGCAGTACTTC.

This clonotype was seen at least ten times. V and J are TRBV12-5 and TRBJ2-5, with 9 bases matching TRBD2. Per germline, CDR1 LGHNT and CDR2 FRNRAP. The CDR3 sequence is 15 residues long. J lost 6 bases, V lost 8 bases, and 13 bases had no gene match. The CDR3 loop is CASQVGGRAAQTQYF. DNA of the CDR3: TGTGCTAGTCAAGTAGGCGGGAGGGCCGCGCAGACCCAGTACTTC.

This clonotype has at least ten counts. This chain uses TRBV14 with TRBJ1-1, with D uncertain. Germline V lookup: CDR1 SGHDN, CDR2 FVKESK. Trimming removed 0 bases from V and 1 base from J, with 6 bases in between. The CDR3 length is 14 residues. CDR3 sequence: CASSQDDTNTEAFF. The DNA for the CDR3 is TGTGCCAGCAGCCAAGATGACACGAACACTGAAGCTTTCTTT.

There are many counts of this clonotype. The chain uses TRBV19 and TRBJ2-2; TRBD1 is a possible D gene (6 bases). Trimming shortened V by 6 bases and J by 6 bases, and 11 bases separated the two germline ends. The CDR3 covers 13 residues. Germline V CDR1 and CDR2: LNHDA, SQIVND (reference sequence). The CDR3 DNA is TGTGCCAGTAGACTTACAGGGTCCGGGGAGCTGTTTTTT. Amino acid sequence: CASRLTGSGELFF.

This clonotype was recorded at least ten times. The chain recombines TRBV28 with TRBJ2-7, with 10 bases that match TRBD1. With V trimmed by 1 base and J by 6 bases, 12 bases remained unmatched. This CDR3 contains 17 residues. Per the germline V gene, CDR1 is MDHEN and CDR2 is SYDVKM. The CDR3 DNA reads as TGTGCCAGCAGTTTATTCCGACAGGGGGCGCGGATTAGCGAGCAGTACTTC. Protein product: CASSLFRQGARISEQYF.

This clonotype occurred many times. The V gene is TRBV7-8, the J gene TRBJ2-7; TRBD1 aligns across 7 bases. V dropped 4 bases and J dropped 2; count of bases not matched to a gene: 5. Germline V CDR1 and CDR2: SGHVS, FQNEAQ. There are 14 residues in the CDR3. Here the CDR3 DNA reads TGTGCCAGCAGCTCAGGGACAGCAGCCTACGAGCAGTACTTC. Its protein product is CASSSGTAAYEQYF.

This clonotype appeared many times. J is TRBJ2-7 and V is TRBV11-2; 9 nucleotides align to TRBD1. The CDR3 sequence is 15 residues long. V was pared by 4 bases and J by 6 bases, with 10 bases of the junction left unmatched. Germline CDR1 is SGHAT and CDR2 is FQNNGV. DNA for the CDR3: TGTGCCAGCAGCTCGGCCAGGACAGGGGCTAGCGAGCAGTACTTC. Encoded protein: CASSSARTGASEQYF.

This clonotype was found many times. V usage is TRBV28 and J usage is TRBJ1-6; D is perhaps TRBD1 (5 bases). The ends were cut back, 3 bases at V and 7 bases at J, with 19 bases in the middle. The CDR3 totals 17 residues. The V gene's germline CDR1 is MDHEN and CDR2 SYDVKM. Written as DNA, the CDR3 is TGTGCCAGCAGTTTCCAAACCGCGGGGTGGGGGAATTCACCCCTCCACTTT. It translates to CASSFQTAGWGNSPLHF.

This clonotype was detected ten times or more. In nucleotides, the CDR3 is TGTGCCAGCAGCTTAGACTGGGGGGATTCCTACGAGCAGTACTTC. Amino acid sequence: CASSLDWGDSYEQYF. This chain links TRBV7-2 with TRBJ2-7, with D perhaps TRBD2 (6 bases). Per germline, CDR1 SGHTA and CDR2 FQGNSA. CDR3 size: 15 residues. Trimming pared 1 base from V and 1 base from J, leaving 11 bases between.

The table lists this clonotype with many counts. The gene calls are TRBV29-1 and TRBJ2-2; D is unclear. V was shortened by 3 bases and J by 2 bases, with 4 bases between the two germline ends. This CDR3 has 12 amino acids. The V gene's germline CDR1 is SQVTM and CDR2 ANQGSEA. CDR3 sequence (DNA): TGCAGCGTTGAGGGCAACACCGGGGAGCTGTTTTTT. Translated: CSVEGNTGELFF.

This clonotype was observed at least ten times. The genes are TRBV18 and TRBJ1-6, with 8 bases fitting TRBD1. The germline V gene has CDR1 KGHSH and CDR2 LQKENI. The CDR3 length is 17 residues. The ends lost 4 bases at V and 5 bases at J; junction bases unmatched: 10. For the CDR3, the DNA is TGTGCCAGCTCACGATTGGGCGGACAGGGCAATAATTCACCCCTCCACTTT. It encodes CASSRLGGQGNNSPLHF.